What follows are 15 T cell receptor beta chains derived from one specimen sequenced in a study of cytomegalovirus exposure and HLA in healthy donors. The PCR ran on 60 Vbeta and 13 Jbeta primers. TCRdb's table, derived via immunoSEQ multiplex PCR, lists solely in-frame clones and lacks some. The top ten clones hold around 1% of a sample with some 190,000 clones, 80% to 85% of them seen once. Sequencing was carried out using PBMCs. Every receptor here comes from a woman aged 40 to 49 in good health and CMV-seronegative.

This clone was counted between two and nine times. The V gene is TRBV5-4, the J gene TRBJ2-3; 7 bases align to TRBD2. CDR3 length: 15 residues. Germline CDR1 SGHNT, CDR2 YYREEE (reference sequence). J gave up 1 base and V 0 bases, and 2 bases lay outside the gene matches. The CDR3 loop reads CASSLGGSGTDTQYF. Written as DNA, the CDR3 is TGTGCCAGCAGCTTGGGCGGGAGTGGCACAGATACGCAGTATTTT.

V and J are TRBV6-4 and TRBJ2-1; 9 positions agree with TRBD2. Unmatched junction bases numbered 8, after V lost 2 bases and J lost 6 bases. The CDR3 covers 16 residues. Germline CDR1 is MRHNA and CDR2 is SNTAGT. CDR3 amino acids: CASSDERLAGPNEQFF. CDR3 DNA sequence: TGTGCCAGCAGTGACGAAAGGCTAGCGGGACCCAATGAGCAGTTCTTC.

The CDR3 DNA sequence: TGTGCCAGCAGTGAACTCGGGGAGCTGTTTTTT. Protein: CASSELGELFF. V gene TRBV2 combines with J gene TRBJ2-2; D uncertain. Per germline, CDR1 SNHLY and CDR2 FYNNEI. The CDR3 is made up of 11 amino acids. Trimming removed 2 bases at V and 7 bases at J, with 2 bases between.

This clone was recorded only once. The chain joins TRBV9 to TRBJ1-2, with a possible D match to TRBD1 (5 bases). The germline V gene encodes CDR1 SGDLS and CDR2 YYNGEE. Trimming took 3 bases from V and 2 from J, leaving 14 bases between them. CDR3 length equals 15 residues. The CDR3 sequence: CASSAAAGLNYGYTF. The CDR3 region has the DNA TGTGCCAGCAGCGCGGCGGCAGGGCTAAACTATGGCTACACCTTC. The full variable domain, with the rest looked up from reference TRBV9 and TRBJ1-2, is DSGVTQTPKHLITATGQRVTLRCSPRSGDLSVYWYQQSLDQGLQFLIQYYNGEERAKGNILERFSAQQFPDLHSELNLSSLELGDSALYFCASSAAAGLNYGYTFGSGTRLTVV.

The rearrangement links TRBV7-2 to TRBJ2-3, with D tentatively TRBD2 (6 bases). Per the germline V gene, CDR1 is SGHTA and CDR2 is FQGNSA. V was trimmed by 3 bases and J by 0 bases, leaving 16 bases between them. CDR3 length: 17 residues. The CDR3 sequence is CASSFGTEVASTDTQYF. As DNA, the CDR3 is TGTGCCAGCAGCTTCGGGACTGAAGTCGCTAGCACAGATACGCAGTATTTT.

This rearrangement joins TRBV5-1 to TRBJ2-7; 11 bases map to TRBD2. CDR1 and CDR2 (germline): SGHRS, YFSETQ. The CDR3 sequence is 17 residues long. J gave up 2 bases and V 5 bases, and 12 bases lay outside the gene matches. Here the CDR3 DNA reads TGCGCCAGCAGGTCCCTAGCGGGAGGAACCGGGGCCTACGAGCAGTACTTC. This encodes CASRSLAGGTGAYEQYF.

This rearrangement joins TRBV6-1 to TRBJ2-1; D is perhaps TRBD2 (7 bases). Between the trimmed V and J ends, which lost 3 bases and 6 bases, there was a span of 9 bases. Germline CDR1 is MNHNS and CDR2 is SASEGT. CDR3 length: 13 amino acids. CDR3 loop: CASSDRGANEQFF. For the CDR3, the DNA is TGTGCCAGCAGTGATCGGGGGGCCAATGAGCAGTTCTTC.

This chain joins TRBV27 and TRBJ2-4; D is ambiguous. Trimming shortened V by 1 base and J by 4 bases, and 8 bases separated the two germline ends. CDR1 MNHEY and CDR2 SMNVEV come from the germline V gene (reference sequence). The CDR3 covers 14 residues. The CDR3 DNA sequence: TGTGCCAGCAGTTTATTGTCGAGGAAAAACATTCAGTACTTC. Translation gives CASSLLSRKNIQYF.

The gene calls are TRBV7-9 and TRBJ2-1, with 8 bases aligning to TRBD1. The V gene's germline CDR1 is SEHNR and CDR2 FQNEAQ (reference sequence). J lost 6 bases, V lost 5 bases, and 9 bases had no gene match. This CDR3 has 15 amino acids. CDR3 bases: TGTGCCAGCAGCCCCGGGACAGGCGGCTTCAATGAGCAGTTCTTC. Protein sequence: CASSPGTGGFNEQFF.

V and J are TRBV5-1 and TRBJ2-3; 8 positions match TRBD2. The germline gives CDR1 SGHRS, CDR2 YFSETQ. The length of the CDR3 is 13 residues. V was clipped by 4 bases and J by 5 bases; unmatched bases: 3. The CDR3 DNA sequence: TGCGCCAGCAGCCCCCGGGGGGGAGATACGCAGTATTTT. Its protein product is CASSPRGGDTQYF.

V and J are TRBV18 and TRBJ2-5; 7 nucleotides match TRBD2. The CDR3 runs 14 residues. In germline, CDR1 is KGHSH, CDR2 LQKENI. The trim removed 1 base at V and 7 bases at J, leaving 6 bases unmatched. The CDR3 region has the DNA TGTGCCAGCTCACCACAGGGGAGGGACGGGACCCAGTACTTC. Encoded protein: CASSPQGRDGTQYF.

V gene TRBV19 combines with J gene TRBJ1-2; D perhaps matches TRBD1 (5 bases). V was pared by 2 bases and J by 5 bases, with 15 bases between. Germline CDR1 reads LNHDA; CDR2 reads SQIVND (reference sequence). This CDR3 comprises 15 residues. CDR3 coding DNA: TGTGCCAGTAGTATATCGCAGGCAGCAGGGTATGGCTACACCTTC. This translates into CASSISQAAGYGYTF.

The chain carries TRBV7-6 and TRBJ1-1; D is undetermined. V dropped 4 bases and J dropped 5 bases, with 8 bases sitting between them. Per germline, CDR1 SGHVS and CDR2 FNYEAQ. The CDR3 covers 12 residues. CDR3 region: CASSSTRTEAFF. In DNA form, the CDR3 reads TGTGCCAGCAGCTCAACGAGGACTGAAGCTTTCTTT.

The chain employs TRBV5-6 and TRBJ1-5; D ambiguous. The germline CDR1 and CDR2 sequences are SGHDT and YYEEEE. The CDR3 extends over 14 amino acids. The germline V and J ends were trimmed by 4 bases and 7 bases, with 15 bases remaining between them. As DNA, the CDR3 is TGTGCCAGCAGCCAAGCAGGAATCAGACAGCCCCAGCATTTT. Amino acids: CASSQAGIRQPQHF.

The CDR3 is CASSRTGGEYNSPLHF. CDR3 sequence (DNA): TGCGCCAGCAGCCGTACAGGGGGAGAATATAATTCACCCCTCCACTTT. This chain joins TRBV4-1 and TRBJ1-6; 8 bases match TRBD1. V shed 4 bases, J shed 4 bases, and the junction held 6 bases outside the gene matches. The CDR3 covers 16 residues. Germline CDR1 is MGHRA and CDR2 is YSYEKL.